This T cell receptor beta chain was recorded in a study of OX40 agonist ivuxolimab in advanced cancers. Whole-study findings and limits: Among the lowest peripheral clonal expansion occurred in 0.1-3.0 mg/kg partial responders.

Turning to this clone: The antigen is undetermined.

This table comes from immunoSEQ multiplex PCR, and its TCRdb copy is limited to in-frame clones, with some not included. Among 130,000 or so clones, about 93% were seen once, and the ten largest hold 0.15% to 0.17%. Sequencing was performed on CD4+ or CD8+ T cells sorted from blood, taken in a trial of the OX40 agonist ivuxolimab. The receptor comes from an adult with an advanced solid tumor such as melanoma, head and neck, liver or kidney cancer.

This CDR3 is CASSFGGSGANVLTF. Written as DNA, the CDR3 is TGTGCCAGCAGTTTTGGGGGGTCTGGGGCCAACGTCCTGACTTTC. The chain couples TRBV28 to TRBJ2-6, with a weak D call TRBD2 (6 bases). Deletions cut 3 bases from V and 1 base from J, with 7 bases between. The CDR3 is 15 residues long. CDR1 and CDR2 from the germline V gene are MDHEN and SYDVKM.